Listed here are 27 T cell receptor beta chains from one sample, sequenced in a study of control samples from healthy donors and cancer patients. TCRdb's copy holds only in-frame clones and misses some; the assay was immunoSEQ multiplex PCR. The sample table sets out about 200,000 clones. The sequenced sample consisted of blood. These receptors came from a young woman in good health.

This chain links TRBV24-1 with TRBJ1-2; TRBD1 agrees at 8 bases. The junction had 13 bases not matched to a gene; V was cut back by 4 bases and J by 4 bases. The germline V gene has CDR1 KGHDR and CDR2 SFDVKD. CDR3 length: 17 amino acids. The CDR3 sequence is CATSDPGQGRNPYGYTF. The CDR3 coding sequence is TGTGCCACCAGTGACCCCGGACAGGGTAGGAACCCCTATGGCTACACCTTC.

The chain is built from TRBV5-8 and TRBJ1-1, with 7 positions matching TRBD1. The CDR3 consists of 15 residues. Germline CDR1 SGHTS, CDR2 YDEGEE. V lost 4 bases and J lost 0; bases outside the gene matches: 6. DNA of the CDR3: TGTGCCAGCAGCGCGGGACAGCCAGTGAACACTGAAGCTTTCTTT. It yields the protein CASSAGQPVNTEAFF.

The rearrangement joins TRBV4-3 to TRBJ2-1; D unclear. Germline V gives CDR1 LGHNA, CDR2 YSLEER. V gave up 4 bases and J gave up 7 bases, with 17 bases separating them. The CDR3 runs 15 residues. In DNA form, the CDR3 reads TGCGCCAGCAGCCCGTCTTCAGTGACTGGGAATGAGCAGTTCTTC. Protein product: CASSPSSVTGNEQFF.

The V gene is TRBV19, the J gene TRBJ1-1; TRBD1 is a possible D gene (5 bases). The germline V and J ends were trimmed by 4 bases and 5 bases, with 17 bases remaining between them. Germline CDR1 LNHDA, CDR2 SQIVND (reference sequence). CDR3 length equals 15 residues. The CDR3 protein is CASSRSRDGSTEAFF. CDR3 DNA sequence: TGTGCCAGTAGTAGGTCCCGGGACGGATCGACTGAAGCTTTCTTT.

The chain is built from TRBV7-9 and TRBJ1-2, with D unclear. This CDR3 is built from 15 residues. Germline CDR1 and CDR2: SEHNR and FQNEAQ (reference sequence). V gave up 1 base and J gave up 7 bases, with 16 bases separating them. The CDR3 DNA sequence: TGTGCCAGCAGCTTAGGGTCCGAGGGTTGGTTTGGCTACACCTTC. As protein: CASSLGSEGWFGYTF.

V gene TRBV5-1 combines with J gene TRBJ2-5; 7 bases are a match to TRBD2. V shed 4 bases, J shed 1 base, and the junction held 4 bases outside the gene matches. The germline V gene encodes CDR1 SGHRS and CDR2 YFSETQ. The length of the CDR3 is 14 residues. CDR3 residues: CASSLADPQETQYF. In DNA, the CDR3 is TGCGCCAGCAGCCTAGCGGACCCCCAAGAGACCCAGTACTTC.

V gene TRBV9 combines with J gene TRBJ2-3; 8 nucleotides match TRBD2. CDR1 and CDR2 from the germline V gene are SGDLS and YYNGEE. This CDR3 comprises 15 residues. With 1 base clipped from V and 2 bases from J, the junction kept 3 bases outside the gene matches. The DNA of the CDR3 is TGTGCCAGCAGCGTACGGGGGGGCCTCACAGATACGCAGTATTTT. Its protein is CASSVRGGLTDTQYF.

The chain uses TRBV21-1 and TRBJ2-7; whether TRBD1, the table's D call, matches the DNA was not checked. TRBV21-1 is recorded as a pseudogene. This CDR3 has 14 amino acids. The CDR3 loop is CASSARDRAYEQYF. As DNA, the CDR3 is TGTGCCAGCAGCGCCCGGGACAGGGCCTACGAGCAGTACTTC.

The V call is TRBV27, the J call TRBJ1-5; 10 bases align to TRBD1. This CDR3 is 14 amino acids long. J lost 6 bases, V lost 7 bases, and 6 bases had no gene match. In germline, CDR1 is MNHEY, CDR2 SMNVEV (reference sequence). The CDR3 sequence: CASTSGQGSQPQHF. In DNA, the CDR3 is TGTGCCAGCACCTCGGGACAGGGGAGTCAGCCCCAGCATTTT.

The gene calls are TRBV5-1 and TRBJ2-7; 7 bases align to TRBD2. The CDR3 length is 14 residues. Germline V gene sequence: CDR1 SGHRS, CDR2 YFSETQ. The trim removed 3 bases at V and 0 bases at J, leaving 3 bases unmatched. The CDR3 nucleotides read TGCGCCAGCAGCTGGGGGGGTCACTCCTACGAGCAGTACTTC. Protein sequence: CASSWGGHSYEQYF.

The chain is built from TRBV28 and TRBJ1-2; 7 bases map to TRBD1. Germline V gene sequence: CDR1 MDHEN, CDR2 SYDVKM. V was pared by 3 bases and J by 2 bases, with 12 bases of the junction left unmatched. The CDR3 runs 17 residues. CDR3 amino acids: CASSFTPGAGGNYGYTF. The CDR3 DNA reads TGTGCCAGCAGTTTTACTCCCGGGGCAGGGGGGAACTATGGCTACACCTTC.

V and J are TRBV6-6 and TRBJ2-5; 9 positions match TRBD2. This CDR3 has 17 residues. CDR1 and CDR2 (germline): MNHNY, SVGAGI (reference sequence). V dropped 5 bases and J dropped 5; count of bases not matched to a gene: 15. The CDR3 DNA follows: TGTGCCAGCAGTCCGGGGACTAGCCGGATTATGTTCGAGACCCAGTACTTC. Its protein is CASSPGTSRIMFETQYF.

The chain is built from TRBV12-3 or TRBV12-4 and TRBJ1-1; D gene unclear. This CDR3 has 13 residues. V shed 10 bases and J shed 2 bases, with 14 bases lying between them. CDR3 DNA: TGTGCCATCCTTGCTAAATCTAACACTGAAGCTTTCTTT. Amino acid sequence: CAILAKSNTEAFF.

The V gene is TRBV27, the J gene TRBJ1-6; D unresolved. Germline CDR1 reads MNHEY; CDR2 reads SMNVEV (reference sequence). This CDR3 has 16 amino acids. Trimming cost V 3 bases and J 1 base, with 10 bases left between them. The CDR3, as DNA: TGTGCCAGCAGTTTGGAGCCCTATTCCTATAATTCACCCCTCCACTTT. Translation: CASSLEPYSYNSPLHF.

The J gene is TRBJ1-1, the V gene TRBV4-1, with 10 bases that match TRBD1. Germline V lookup: CDR1 MGHRA, CDR2 YSYEKL. The CDR3 loop spans 13 amino acids. J was trimmed by 5 bases and V by 8 bases; bases with no gene match: 5. The CDR3 region has the DNA TGCGCCAGCGCCGGGACAGGGGTTACTGAAGCTTTCTTT. This encodes CASAGTGVTEAFF.

V usage is TRBV28 and J usage is TRBJ2-7; D not certain. This CDR3 contains 13 residues. Germline V gene sequence: CDR1 MDHEN, CDR2 SYDVKM. V was clipped by 7 bases and J by 2 bases, with 12 bases between them. The CDR3 is CASTFAGAYEQYF. CDR3 in DNA: TGTGCCAGCACCTTTGCAGGCGCCTACGAGCAGTACTTC. Full variable domain (outside the CDR3, taken from reference TRBV28 and TRBJ2-7): DVKVTQSSRYLVKRTGEKVFLECVQDMDHENMFWYRQDPGLGLRLIYFSYDVKMKEKGDIPEGYSVSREKKERFSLILESASTNQTSMYLCASTFAGAYEQYFGPGTRLTVT.

V gene TRBV27 combines with J gene TRBJ1-2; TRBD1 might be the D (5 bases). Trimming pared 6 bases from V and 4 bases from J, leaving 9 bases between. The CDR3 spans 12 residues. Germline assignment: CDR1 MNHEY and CDR2 SMNVEV (reference sequence). DNA for the CDR3: TGTGCCAGCAGAGACAGAACCTATGGCTACACCTTC. This codes for CASRDRTYGYTF.

This chain joins TRBV5-1 and TRBJ1-1; no reliable D call. The germline CDR1 and CDR2 sequences are SGHRS and YFSETQ. The V and J ends lost 3 bases and 2 bases respectively, with 5 bases between them. This CDR3 has 12 amino acids. CDR3 sequence: CASSSQNTEAFF. The CDR3 region has the DNA TGCGCCAGCAGCTCCCAAAACACTGAAGCTTTCTTT.

This rearrangement joins TRBV5-1 to TRBJ1-1; D unclear. The CDR3 sequence is 17 residues long. The V gene lost 1 base and the J gene lost 2 bases, with 18 bases spanning the gap. The germline V gene encodes CDR1 SGHRS and CDR2 YFSETQ. The chain's CDR3 is CASSLSRETVTNTEAFF. As DNA, the CDR3 is TGCGCCAGCAGCTTGAGTAGGGAAACAGTTACCAACACTGAAGCTTTCTTT.

The chain carries TRBV28 and TRBJ1-5, with D uncertain. From germline, CDR1 is MDHEN and CDR2 SYDVKM. With 3 bases removed from V and 5 bases from J, the gap between germline ends came to 14 bases. The CDR3 is made up of 15 amino acids. CDR3 DNA sequence: TGTGCCAGCAGTTTCCTCGGATCCTCCCATCAGCCCCAGCATTTT. The encoded protein is CASSFLGSSHQPQHF.

The V gene is TRBV5-1, the J gene TRBJ2-3; D call uncertain. The V gene's germline CDR1 is SGHRS and CDR2 YFSETQ. CDR3 length: 11 amino acids. Trimming stripped 1 base from V and 5 bases from J, with 2 bases between. CDR3 sequence reads: CASSLLDTQYF. CDR3 in DNA: TGCGCCAGCAGCTTGTTAGATACGCAGTATTTT.

The chain recombines TRBV2 with TRBJ1-5; D remains unclear. CDR1 is SNHLY and CDR2 is FYNNEI in the germline V gene. The length of the CDR3 is 15 residues. V was shortened by 2 bases and J by 4 bases, with 12 bases between the two germline ends. This CDR3 reads CASSELAVTNQPQHF. CDR3 coding DNA: TGTGCCAGCAGTGAACTTGCGGTTACAAATCAGCCCCAGCATTTT.

The V call is TRBV7-9, the J call TRBJ1-1; D unclear. The CDR3 length is 11 residues. Looked up from germline, CDR1 is SEHNR and CDR2 is FQNEAQ (reference sequence). Trimming took 5 bases from V and 5 from J, leaving 6 bases between them. Here the CDR3 reads CASSRRTEAFF. The CDR3 DNA is TGTGCCAGCAGCCGACGGACTGAAGCTTTCTTT.

This chain uses TRBV28 with TRBJ2-1, with D unclear. Trimming removed 6 bases from V and 6 bases from J, with 18 bases in between. Germline CDR1 and CDR2: MDHEN and SYDVKM. There are 15 residues in the CDR3. CDR3 in DNA: TGTGCCAGCAGCTCGACCATACCGCCCCCCAATGAGCAGTTCTTC. Its protein product is CASSSTIPPPNEQFF.

Remarks on this clone: The identical CDR3 is also encoded by other nucleotide sequences in the sample. The CDR3 region is CASSQVGNYGYTF. CDR3 nucleotides: TGCGCCAGCAGCCAAGTCGGGAACTATGGCTACACCTTC. The chain combines TRBV4-1 with TRBJ1-2, with D unresolved. Trimming cost V 1 base and J 2 bases, with 5 bases left between them. Germline lookup yields CDR1 MGHRA and CDR2 YSYEKL. CDR3 length: 13 amino acids.

The chain has TRBV5-1 and TRBJ2-3, with D unresolved. Trimming took 7 bases from V and 2 from J, leaving 14 bases between them. In germline, CDR1 is SGHRS, CDR2 YFSETQ. The CDR3 extends over 14 amino acids. The DNA for the CDR3 is TGCGCCAGCTCCCAGCCCCCAAACACAGATACGCAGTATTTT. Protein: CASSQPPNTDTQYF.

CDR3 coding DNA: TGTGCCAGCAGCCCCGGAAGGGGTGGGGCTAACTATGGCTACACCTTC. It specifies CASSPGRGGANYGYTF. The chain recombines TRBV7-9 with TRBJ1-2, with D possibly matching TRBD1 (5 bases). The CDR3 is made up of 16 amino acids. Germline V CDR1 and CDR2: SEHNR, FQNEAQ (reference sequence). V was pared by 5 bases and J by 0 bases, with 16 bases between.